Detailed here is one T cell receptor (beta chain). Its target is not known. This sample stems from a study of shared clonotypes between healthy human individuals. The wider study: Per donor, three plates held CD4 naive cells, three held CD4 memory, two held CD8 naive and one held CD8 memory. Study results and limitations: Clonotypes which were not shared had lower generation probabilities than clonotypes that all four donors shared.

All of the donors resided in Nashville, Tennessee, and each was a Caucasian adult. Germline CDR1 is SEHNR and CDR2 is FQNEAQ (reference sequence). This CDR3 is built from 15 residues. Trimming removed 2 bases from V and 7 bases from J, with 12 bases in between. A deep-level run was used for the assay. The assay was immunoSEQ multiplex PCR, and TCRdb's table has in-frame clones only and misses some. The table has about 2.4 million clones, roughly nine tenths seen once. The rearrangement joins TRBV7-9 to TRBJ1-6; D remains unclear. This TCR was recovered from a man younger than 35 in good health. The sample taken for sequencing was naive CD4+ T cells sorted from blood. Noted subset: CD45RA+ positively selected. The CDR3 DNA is TGTGCCAGCAGCTTATCAGGCGTGGGGAATTCACCCCTCCACTTT. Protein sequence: CASSLSGVGNSPLHF.